This T cell receptor (beta chain) derives from a study of metastatic and nonmetastatic thyroid tumors. Using MiXCR, TCRdb re-called clones from the PCR reads. The data contain tens of thousands of clones, 20% to 30% of them singletons. Every patient underwent thyroid surgery untreated. From germline, CDR1 is SGHVS and CDR2 FQNEAQ. Trimming left V 3 bases short and J 2 bases short, with 16 bases between. The CDR3 extends over 16 amino acids. This clone was recorded a few times. The sequencing input was blood. The V call is TRBV7-8, the J call TRBJ2-5, with D perhaps given as TRBD1 or TRBD2 (5 bases each). The TCR comes from a male donor with papillary thyroid cancer or a benign thyroid nodule (not recorded which). Some clones in this sample may be carry-over from other donors' samples. The CDR3 DNA follows: TGTGCCAGCAGCTTCGGAGGAGACAGTCCACAAGAGACCCAGTACTTC. Translation gives CASSFGGDSPQETQYF.